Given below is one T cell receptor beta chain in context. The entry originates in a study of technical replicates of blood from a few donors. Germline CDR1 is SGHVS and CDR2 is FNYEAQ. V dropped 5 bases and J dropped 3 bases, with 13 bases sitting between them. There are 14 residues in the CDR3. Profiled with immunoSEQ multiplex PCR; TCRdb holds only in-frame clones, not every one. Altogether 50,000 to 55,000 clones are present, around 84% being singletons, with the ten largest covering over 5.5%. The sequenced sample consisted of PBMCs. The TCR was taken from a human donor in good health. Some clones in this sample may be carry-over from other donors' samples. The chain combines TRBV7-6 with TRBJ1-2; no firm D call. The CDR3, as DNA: TGTGCCAGCAGCCCAACAAGGCGGGACTATGGCTACACCTTC. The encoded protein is CASSPTRRDYGYTF.